These T cell receptor beta chains were read from a single sample in a study of blood T cell repertoires in COVID-19. The protocol was immunoSEQ multiplex PCR, while the TCRdb copy is restricted to in-frame clones and leaves out a portion. Among about 51,000 clones listed, roughly 88% were seen once. Source material: peripheral blood. The receptor source for this set is a man aged 45-65 years with active COVID-19. Both conserved end residues are part of each CDR3. The D gene is left open where the match is weak. The size of a clone is reported for some rows only, either as once, few or many, or as a class for expanded clones.

J	size	V	D	DNA	CDR3
TRBJ1-1	few	TRBV5-6	NA	TGTGCCAGCAGCTTGGTTGGAGGGGCGAACACTGAAGCTTTCTTT	CASSLVGGANTEAFF
TRBJ2-1	NA	TRBV5-6	TRBD2	TGTGCCAGCAGCCCCCGTGCTAGCGGGACCTTCTCCTACAATGAGCAGTTCTTC	CASSPRASGTFSYNEQFF
TRBJ2-1	NA	TRBV6-5	NA	TGTGCCAGCAGTACAAGACAGAAAAGGAATGAGCAGTTCTTC	CASSTRQKRNEQFF
TRBJ2-3	NA	TRBV9	NA	TGTGCCAGCAGCGCCTCACTAGTCTCGGCAGATACGCAGTATTTT	CASSASLVSADTQYF
TRBJ2-3	NA	TRBV30	NA	TGTGCCTGGAGTGTACAAGGGGGGGCAACGCAGTATTTT	CAWSVQGGATQYF
TRBJ1-6	NA	TRBV18	NA	TGTGCCAGCTCACCGATCCGGCCCCCGGGTAATTCACCCCTCCACTTT	CASSPIRPPGNSPLHF
TRBJ1-1	NA	TRBV29-1	NA	TGCAGCGTTGAAGATCTGAAAGGGAGATCGAACACTGAAGCTTTCTTT	CSVEDLKGRSNTEAFF
TRBJ1-1	NA	TRBV6-4	NA	TGTGCCAGCAGTGTAGGGGGGGCGAACACTGAAGCTTTCTTT	CASSVGGANTEAFF
TRBJ2-3	NA	TRBV6-5	TRBD2	TGTGCCGGAAGAAAAGCGGGGGGGCCCCCGGCTACGCAGTATTTT	CAGRKAGGPPATQYF
TRBJ1-4	NA	TRBV7-9	TRBD1	TGTGCCAGCATCACGACAGGGCCTAATGAAAAACTGTTTTTT	CASITTGPNEKLFF
TRBJ2-7	NA	TRBV6-2/TRBV6-3	NA	TGTGCCAGCAGTTATAGGCAGGAGGCCTACGAGCAGTACTTC	CASSYRQEAYEQYF
TRBJ2-7	NA	TRBV4-3	TRBD2	TGCGCCAGCAGCCAAGCAGCGGGGTCCTACGAGCAGTACTTC	CASSQAAGSYEQYF
TRBJ2-2	NA	TRBV18	TRBD2	TGTGCCAGCTCACAAGGCCTAGCGGGAAACACCGGGGAGCTGTTTTTT	CASSQGLAGNTGELFF
TRBJ2-7	few	TRBV7-7	TRBD1	TGTGCTAGCAGCCCCCCGGGACAGGGAGCCGAGCAGTACTTC	CASSPPGQGAEQYF
TRBJ1-3	NA	TRBV18	TRBD1	TGTGCCAGCTCGACGGGACAGGGGCCCTCTGGAAACACCATATATTTT	CASSTGQGPSGNTIYF
TRBJ1-5	NA	TRBV5-4	NA	TGTGCCAGCAGCGCTCAGGGGATGCCCCAGCATTTT	CASSAQGMPQHF
TRBJ1-2	NA	TRBV2	NA	TGTGCCAGCAGTGAAACACAGGTTGTTAACTATGGCTACACCTTC	CASSETQVVNYGYTF
TRBJ1-3	once	TRBV2	NA	TGTGCCAGCAGTGAATCTTTCTTAGTCGGAAACACCATATATTTT	CASSESFLVGNTIYF
TRBJ1-2	NA	TRBV7-8	NA	TGTGCCAGCAGCAAAGGAGGGGTTAACTATGGCTACACCTTC	CASSKGGVNYGYTF
TRBJ1-4	NA	TRBV4-1	TRBD1	TGCGCCAGCAGCTTTTCACAGGGGAGACATGAAAAACTGTTTTTT	CASSFSQGRHEKLFF
TRBJ1-6	NA	TRBV7-8	TRBD1	TGTGCCAGCAGCTTAGTAAGCGGGACAGGGGGCTTCAATTCACCCCTCCACTTT	CASSLVSGTGGFNSPLHF
TRBJ2-5	NA	TRBV6-5	NA	TGTGCCAGCAGGGTCAGGGAAGAGACCCAGTACTTC	CASRVREETQYF
TRBJ2-7	NA	TRBV5-6	NA	TGTGCCAGCACCCGACAGTCTTCCTACGAGCAGTACTTC	CASTRQSSYEQYF
TRBJ1-1	NA	TRBV18	NA	TGTGCCAGCTCAGCGGACAGCCCTGAAGCTTTCTTT	CASSADSPEAFF
TRBJ2-7	once	TRBV6-6	NA	TGTGCCAGCACCTTAGGACGGGAATACGAGCAGTACTTC	CASTLGREYEQYF
TRBJ2-1	few	TRBV5-4	NA	TGTGCCAGCACTGACGTGACAGGTTACAATGAGCAGTTCTTC	CASTDVTGYNEQFF
TRBJ2-5	NA	TRBV5-4	TRBD2	TGTGCCAGCAGCTCCGAAAGGGGTAGCGGGAGGGGTACGTGGGAGACCCAGTACTTC	CASSSERGSGRGTWETQYF